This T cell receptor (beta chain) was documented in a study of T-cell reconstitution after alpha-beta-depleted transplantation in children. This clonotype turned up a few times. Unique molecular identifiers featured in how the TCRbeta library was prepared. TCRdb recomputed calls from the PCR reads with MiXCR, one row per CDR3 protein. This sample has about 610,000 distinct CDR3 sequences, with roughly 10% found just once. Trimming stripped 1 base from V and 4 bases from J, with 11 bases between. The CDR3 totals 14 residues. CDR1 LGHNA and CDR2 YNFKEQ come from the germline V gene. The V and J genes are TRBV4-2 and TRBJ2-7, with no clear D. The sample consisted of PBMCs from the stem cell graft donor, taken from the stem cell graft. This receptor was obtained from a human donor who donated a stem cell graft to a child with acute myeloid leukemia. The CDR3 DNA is TGTGCCAGCAGCCAAGCCCAGCAAGGGTACGAGCAGTACTTC. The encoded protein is CASSQAQQGYEQYF.